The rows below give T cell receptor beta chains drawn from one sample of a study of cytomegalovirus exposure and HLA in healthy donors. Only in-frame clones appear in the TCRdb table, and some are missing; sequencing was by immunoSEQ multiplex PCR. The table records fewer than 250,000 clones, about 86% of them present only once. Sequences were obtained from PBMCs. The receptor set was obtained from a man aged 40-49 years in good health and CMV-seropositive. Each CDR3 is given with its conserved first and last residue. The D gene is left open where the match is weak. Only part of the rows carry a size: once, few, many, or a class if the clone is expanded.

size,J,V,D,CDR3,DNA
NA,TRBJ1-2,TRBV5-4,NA,CASSLDRMRNGYTF,TGTGCCAGCAGCTTGGACAGGATGAGAAATGGCTACACCTTC
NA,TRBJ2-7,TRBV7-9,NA,CASSPTVWADYEQYF,TGTGCCAGCAGCCCAACTGTCTGGGCTGATTACGAGCAGTACTTC
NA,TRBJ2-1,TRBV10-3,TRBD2,CAISERLAGENRQFF,TGTGCCATCAGTGAAAGACTAGCGGGAGAAAATAGGCAGTTCTTC
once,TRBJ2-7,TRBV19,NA,CASSQTSVSYEQYF,TGTGCCAGTAGTCAAACCAGCGTTTCCTACGAGCAGTACTTC
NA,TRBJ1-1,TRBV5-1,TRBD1,CASNRDRRNTEAFF,TGCGCCAGCAACAGGGACAGAAGAAACACTGAAGCTTTCTTT
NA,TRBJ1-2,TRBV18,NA,CASSPSRGDYGYTF,TGTGCCAGCTCACCAAGCCGGGGTGACTATGGCTACACCTTC
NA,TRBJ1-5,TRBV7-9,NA,CASSLTGPGQPQHF,TGTGCCAGCAGCTTAACAGGGCCTGGTCAGCCCCAGCATTTT
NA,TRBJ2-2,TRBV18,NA,CASSPIRTGGELFF,TGTGCCAGCTCACCGATTAGAACGGGCGGGGAGCTGTTTTTT
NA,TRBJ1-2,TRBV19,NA,CASSMAVDRNYGYTF,TGTGCCAGTAGTATGGCGGTGGACAGAAACTATGGCTACACCTTC
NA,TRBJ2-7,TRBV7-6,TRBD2,CASSRSTSTSGRALVF,TGTGCCAGCAGCCGAAGCACGTCGACTAGCGGGAGGGCCTTAGTCTTC
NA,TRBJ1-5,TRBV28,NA,CASSFPEPQHF,TGTGCCAGCAGTTTCCCGGAGCCCCAGCATTTT
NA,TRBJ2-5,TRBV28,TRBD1,CASSPGDRDQETQYF,TGTGCCAGCAGTCCGGGGGACAGGGACCAAGAGACCCAGTACTTC
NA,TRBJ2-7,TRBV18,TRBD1,CASSVSGQVYEQYF,TGTGCCAGCTCCGTGTCGGGACAGGTCTACGAGCAGTACTTC
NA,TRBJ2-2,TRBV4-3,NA,CASSQEALARADTGELFF,TGCGCCAGCAGCCAAGAGGCCCTAGCTAGGGCGGACACCGGGGAGCTGTTTTTT
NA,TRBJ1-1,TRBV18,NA,CASSPGLNTEAFF,TGTGCCAGCTCACCAGGGCTGAACACTGAAGCTTTCTTT
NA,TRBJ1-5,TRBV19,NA,CASSTGRLSDQPQHF,TGTGCCAGTAGTACGGGAAGGTTGTCCGATCAGCCCCAGCATTTT
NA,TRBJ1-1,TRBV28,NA,CASTLHGAPEAFF,TGTGCCAGCACACTGCATGGGGCGCCTGAAGCTTTCTTT
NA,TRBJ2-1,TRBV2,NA,CASRGSRDGRQFF,TGTGCCAGCAGGGGCTCTCGGGACGGGAGGCAGTTCTTC
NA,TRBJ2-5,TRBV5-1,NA,CASSLVPLTGAQQETQYF,TGCGCCAGCAGCTTGGTCCCCTTGACAGGAGCCCAACAAGAGACCCAGTACTTC
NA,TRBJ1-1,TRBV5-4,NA,CASSFSINTEAFF,TGTGCCAGCAGCTTCTCTATCAACACTGAAGCTTTCTTT
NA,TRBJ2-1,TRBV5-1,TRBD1,CASSLGDRDYNEQFF,TGCGCCAGCAGCTTGGGGGACAGGGACTACAATGAGCAGTTCTTC
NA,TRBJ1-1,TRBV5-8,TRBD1,CASSLGDRDFGTEAFF,TGTGCCAGCAGCTTGGGGGACAGGGACTTTGGGACTGAAGCTTTCTTT
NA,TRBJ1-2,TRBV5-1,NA,CASRRTESYGYTF,TGCGCCAGCCGAAGGACAGAGTCGTATGGCTACACCTTC
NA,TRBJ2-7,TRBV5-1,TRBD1,CASKWTGDWGEQYF,TGCGCCAGCAAGTGGACAGGGGATTGGGGCGAGCAGTACTTC
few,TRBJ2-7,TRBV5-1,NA,CASSLGLGDAEQYF,TGCGCCAGCAGCTTGGGCCTCGGGGATGCCGAGCAGTACTTC
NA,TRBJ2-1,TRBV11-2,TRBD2,CASSLEGLAGYNEQFF,TGTGCCAGCAGCTTAGAAGGACTAGCTGGATACAATGAGCAGTTCTTC
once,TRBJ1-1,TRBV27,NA,CASRETALNTEAFF,TGTGCCAGCAGGGAGACAGCACTGAACACTGAAGCTTTCTTT
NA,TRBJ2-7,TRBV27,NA,CASSLAQSYEQYF,TGTGCCAGCAGTCTAGCGCAATCCTACGAGCAGTACTTC
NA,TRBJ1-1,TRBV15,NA,CATSRERQTLGTEAFF,TGTGCCACCAGCAGAGAGAGACAGACACTTGGCACTGAAGCTTTCTTT
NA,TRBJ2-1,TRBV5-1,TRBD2,CASSRGLAGVENEQFF,TGCGCCAGCAGCAGAGGACTAGCGGGAGTGGAGAATGAGCAGTTCTTC
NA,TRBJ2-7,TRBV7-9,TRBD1,CASSLGVGQVNKQYF,TGTGCCAGCAGCTTAGGGGTGGGACAGGTGAACAAGCAGTACTTC
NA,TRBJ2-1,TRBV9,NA,CASSDGSVDEQFF,TGTGCCAGCAGCGACGGTTCCGTTGATGAGCAGTTCTTC
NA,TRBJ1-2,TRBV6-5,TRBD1,CASSYSQGAGGYTF,TGTGCCAGCAGTTACTCACAGGGGGCCGGCGGCTACACCTTC
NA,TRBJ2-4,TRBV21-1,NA,CASSKEFLAGVAKNIQYF,TGTGCCAGCAGCAAAGAGTTCTTAGCGGGGGTAGCCAAAAACATTCAGTACTTC
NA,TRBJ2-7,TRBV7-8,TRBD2,CASTGTSGISYEQYF,TGTGCCAGCACCGGGACTAGCGGGATATCCTACGAGCAGTACTTC
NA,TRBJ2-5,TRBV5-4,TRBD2,CASSLEAGALETQYF,TGTGCCAGCAGCTTGGAAGCGGGAGCCTTGGAGACCCAGTACTTC
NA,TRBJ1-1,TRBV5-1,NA,CASKRGPDTEAFF,TGCGCCAGCAAGCGGGGTCCGGACACTGAAGCTTTCTTT
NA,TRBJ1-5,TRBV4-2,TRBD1,CASSQTTGSGNQPQHF,TGTGCCAGCAGCCAGACGACAGGGTCCGGCAATCAGCCCCAGCATTTT
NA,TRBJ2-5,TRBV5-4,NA,CASSRGQETQYF,TGTGCCAGCAGCAGAGGACAAGAGACCCAGTACTTC